The sequence of this T cell receptor beta chain was determined in a study of vaccination and CD4 T cells after COVID-19. The overall study: Nasal swab PCR detected SARS-CoV-2 in convalescent patients, who comprised about nine mild cases and one severe case. Cells were stimulated with overlapping spike peptide pools from SARS-CoV-2, HCoV-NL63, HCoV-OC43 and HCoV-229E.

This CDR3 has 18 residues. Trimming cost V 6 bases and J 1 base; bases outside gene matches: 17. Sequencing of cultured CD4+ T cell DNA used the Oncomine TCR Beta short-read assay. TCRdb re-derived calls from the PCR reads in MiXCR, one entry per CDR3 protein. This table has 10,000 or so distinct CDR3 sequences, 66% appearing once. Comments on this clonotype: Its antigen is currently unknown.

Sample treatment: approximately nine-day PBMC culture with coronavirus spike peptide pools or control peptides (ViraFEST assay). The culture of under 2.5 million PBMCs per well included 10 IU/ml IL-2 and roughly 10 ug/ml peptide pools. The V and J genes are TRBV12-3 or TRBV12-4 and TRBJ1-1; 7 positions agree with TRBD1. Material for sequencing was CD4+ T cells from blood, cultured in vitro. This sequence originates from a human donor who had recovered from COVID-19. Here the CDR3 DNA reads TGTGCCAGCAGAATAGGGGGCTGGGGCCGACGAGGGAACACTGAAGCTTTCTTT. It codes for CASRIGGWGRRGNTEAFF.